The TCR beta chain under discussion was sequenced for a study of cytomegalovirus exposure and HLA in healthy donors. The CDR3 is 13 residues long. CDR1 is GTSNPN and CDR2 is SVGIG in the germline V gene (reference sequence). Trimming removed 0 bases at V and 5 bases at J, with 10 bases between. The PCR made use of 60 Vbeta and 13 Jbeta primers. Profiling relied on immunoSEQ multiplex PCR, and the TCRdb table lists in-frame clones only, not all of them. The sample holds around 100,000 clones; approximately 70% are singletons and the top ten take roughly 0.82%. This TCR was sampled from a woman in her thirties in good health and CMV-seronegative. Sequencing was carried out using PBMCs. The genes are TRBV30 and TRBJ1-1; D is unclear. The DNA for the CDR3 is TGTGCCTGGAGTGTAAGAGGTAGGACTGAAGCTTTCTTT. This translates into CAWSVRGRTEAFF. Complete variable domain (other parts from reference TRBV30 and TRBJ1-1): SQTIHQWPATLVQPVGSPLSLECTVEGTSNPNLYWYRQAAGRGLQLLFYSVGIGQISSEVPQNLSASRPQDRQFILSSKKLLLSDSGFYLCAWSVRGRTEAFFGQGTRLTVV.